These 16 T cell receptor beta chains came from one sample sequenced in a study of T cell changes during pregnancy in multiple sclerosis. The data were produced by immunoSEQ multiplex PCR, yet TCRdb's version contains in-frame clones alone and is incomplete. The sample includes roughly 49,000 clones, 90% to 95% seen only once; the top ten take roughly 3.8%. The sample was CD8+ T cells from peripheral blood mononuclear cells, taken after pregnancy. Source of these receptors: a female donor with multiple sclerosis, enrolled in a pregnancy study.

The chain carries TRBV9 and TRBJ2-3; 12 bases map to TRBD1. In germline, CDR1 is SGDLS, CDR2 YYNGEE. Trimming cost V 3 bases and J 6 bases; bases outside gene matches: 8. The CDR3 extends over 16 amino acids. This CDR3 is CASSGGTGGIGDTQYF. The CDR3 DNA reads TGTGCCAGCAGCGGGGGGACAGGGGGCATCGGGGATACGCAGTATTTT.

This clone appeared a few times. The chain carries TRBV7-9 and TRBJ1-3; D is possibly TRBD1 (5 bases). CDR1 and CDR2 (germline): SEHNR, FQNEAQ (reference sequence). Trimming shortened V by 3 bases and J by 5 bases, and 20 bases separated the two germline ends. This CDR3 region has 17 residues. CDR3 sequence (DNA): TGTGCCAGCAGCTTGGGGGGACTCTCAACGGAGCGAAACACCATATATTTT. Encoded protein: CASSLGGLSTERNTIYF.

The V and J genes are TRBV9 and TRBJ2-2, with 9 bases matching TRBD1. The ends lost 4 bases at V and 2 bases at J; junction bases unmatched: 9. This CDR3 region has 17 residues. Germline CDR1 SGDLS, CDR2 YYNGEE. CDR3 DNA sequence: TGTGCCAGCAGCACCCGGGACAGGGCGCGAAACACCGGGGAGCTGTTTTTT. Its translation: CASSTRDRARNTGELFF.

The rearrangement uses TRBV2 and TRBJ1-2, with 7 bases fitting TRBD1. The germline V gene has CDR1 SNHLY and CDR2 FYNNEI. V gave up 5 bases and J gave up 8 bases; unmatched junction bases: 14. The CDR3 is 15 amino acids. The CDR3 protein is CASSFAGTAKGGYTF. The CDR3 DNA follows: TGTGCCAGCAGTTTCGCCGGGACAGCGAAGGGGGGCTACACCTTC.

This clone showed up many times. The rearrangement links TRBV6-4 to TRBJ2-1; no clear D gene. The V end was cut by 5 bases, the J end by 8 bases, with 16 bases between. CDR1 and CDR2 (germline): MRHNA, SNTAGT. This CDR3 spans 14 amino acids. CDR3: CASSSSVETDEQFF. Here the CDR3 DNA reads TGTGCCAGCAGTTCCTCGGTGGAGACCGATGAGCAGTTCTTC.

The gene calls are TRBV27 and TRBJ1-1, with 8 bases identical to TRBD1. The V and J ends lost 3 bases and 1 base, in that order; junction bases with no gene match: 4. The CDR3 runs 15 residues. Germline V CDR1 and CDR2: MNHEY, SMNVEV (reference sequence). For the CDR3, the DNA is TGTGCCAGCAGTTTCATTGGGACAGGGAACACTGAAGCTTTCTTT. It yields the protein CASSFIGTGNTEAFF.

CDR3 region: CASSSSSGEQFF. CDR3 sequence (DNA): TGTGCCAGCAGCTCTTCTAGCGGCGAGCAGTTCTTC. The chain has TRBV11-2 and TRBJ2-1; 7 nucleotides agree with TRBD2. Losses at the gene ends were 4 bases for V and 10 bases for J; bases not matched to a gene: 4. The V gene's germline CDR1 is SGHAT and CDR2 FQNNGV. CDR3 length: 12 amino acids. Supplemented by reference TRBV11-2 and TRBJ2-1, the full variable domain reads EAGVAQSPRYKIIEKRQSVAFWCNPISGHATLYWYQQILGQGPKLLIQFQNNGVVDDSQLPKDRFSAERLKGVDSTLKIQPAKLEDSAVYLCASSSSSGEQFFGPGTRLTVL.

The chain joins TRBV4-2 to TRBJ2-1, with 8 bases matching TRBD2. CDR1 and CDR2 from the germline V gene are LGHNA and YNFKEQ. The V segment lost 0 bases and the J segment 6 bases; nucleotides outside the gene matches: 4. The CDR3 runs 15 residues. CDR3 coding DNA: TGTGCCAGCAGCCAAGAAATAGCGGGGTCCAATGAGCAGTTCTTC. Translating gives CASSQEIAGSNEQFF.

This clone was recorded only once. This sequence joins TRBV10-3 and TRBJ2-3, with 8 positions matching TRBD2. The CDR3 covers 13 residues. CDR1 is ENHRY and CDR2 is SYGVKD in the germline V gene. V shed 11 bases, J shed 5 bases, and the junction held 9 bases outside the gene matches. Here the CDR3 DNA reads TGTGCCCTCGCTCCGGGGGGGATAGATACGCAGTATTTT. This encodes CALAPGGIDTQYF.

V is TRBV6-4 and J is TRBJ2-3; a weak D match, TRBD1 (5 bases). CDR1 and CDR2 from the germline V gene are MRHNA and SNTAGT. This CDR3 region has 15 residues. V was trimmed by 0 bases and J by 0 bases, leaving 7 bases between them. The CDR3 DNA reads TGTGCCAGCAGTGACTCAAGGGGTAGCACAGATACGCAGTATTTT. This translates into CASSDSRGSTDTQYF.

The chain links TRBV7-9 to TRBJ2-5; D gene ambiguous. With 3 bases removed from V and 2 bases from J, the gap between germline ends came to 10 bases. Per the germline V gene, CDR1 is SEHNR and CDR2 is FQNEAQ (reference sequence). The CDR3 sequence is 14 residues long. For the CDR3, the DNA is TGTGCCAGCAGCTTTGAGAGCCTTCAAGAGACCCAGTACTTC. It codes for CASSFESLQETQYF. Variable domain in full (rest from reference TRBV7-9 and TRBJ2-5): DTGVSQNPRHKITKRGQNVTFRCDPISEHNRLYWYRQTLGQGPEFLTYFQNEAQLEKSRLLSDRFSAERPKGSFSTLEIQRTEQGDSAMYLCASSFESLQETQYFGPGTRLLVL.

The V call is TRBV11-3, the J call TRBJ2-7; a possible D gene is TRBD2 (5 bases). Trimming left V 6 bases short and J 4 bases short, with 10 bases between. Germline loops: CDR1 SGHNT, CDR2 YENEEA. The CDR3 extends over 12 amino acids. The CDR3, as DNA: TGTGCCAGCAGTGAGAGAGGGTACGAGCAGTACTTC. Translated: CASSERGYEQYF.

The J gene is TRBJ2-2, the V gene TRBV6-4; D remains ambiguous. The length of the CDR3 is 13 residues. Germline assignment: CDR1 MRHNA and CDR2 SNTAGT. With 4 bases removed from V and 1 base from J, the gap between germline ends came to 4 bases. The CDR3 DNA reads as TGTGCCAGCAGTGCAGGGAACACCGGGGAGCTGTTTTTT. Encoded protein: CASSAGNTGELFF.

V and J are TRBV5-1 and TRBJ2-7, with 10 bases lining up with TRBD1. Germline trimming cut 4 bases from V and 5 bases from J; bases unmatched to any gene: 6. Germline V gene sequence: CDR1 SGHRS, CDR2 YFSETQ. This CDR3 spans 14 amino acids. CDR3 DNA sequence: TGCGCCAGCAGCATGTACGGGACAGGGGACGAGCAGTACTTC. Its protein product is CASSMYGTGDEQYF. Full variable domain (missing parts from reference TRBV5-1 and TRBJ2-7): KAGVTQTPRYLIKTRGQQVTLSCSPISGHRSVSWYQQTPGQGLQFLFEYFSETQRNKGNFPGRFSGRQFSNSRSEMNVSTLELGDSALYLCASSMYGTGDEQYFGPGTRLTVT.

This chain joins TRBV4-2 and TRBJ2-3; TRBD2 agrees at 9 bases. Germline CDR1 and CDR2: LGHNA and YNFKEQ. The ends lost 1 base at V and 0 bases at J; junction bases unmatched: 5. CDR3 length: 17 amino acids. Here the CDR3 DNA reads TGTGCCAGCAGCCAAGTAGGCGGGAGGGCCAGCACAGATACGCAGTATTTT. This sequence encodes CASSQVGGRASTDTQYF.

CDR3 nucleotides: TGTGCCAGCAGCTTAGGAACATACGAGCAGTACTTC. This translates into CASSLGTYEQYF. The chain joins TRBV7-9 to TRBJ2-7; D gene uncertain. Germline assignment: CDR1 SEHNR and CDR2 FQNEAQ (reference sequence). This CDR3 is built from 12 residues. Trimming pared 1 base from V and 4 bases from J, leaving 5 bases between.